Each of the 15 T cell receptor beta chains below was sequenced from the same sample in a study of blood T cells in healthy people across ages (dated by TCRdb to the mid-2010s). Receptors were amplified or captured by 5' RACE. TCRdb names Illumina HiSeq 2500 as the instrument used. A second about 7 to 11 cycle PCR used a sample-barcoded 5' primer and a J-beta primer mix. TCRdb passed the public sequencing reads through fastp at Q25 and MiXCR, retaining productive beta sequences. Under each unique CDR3 protein, matching rows form one entry showing the most common genes and DNA. The table for this sample lists almost 1 million distinct CDR3 sequences; roughly 47% of them were counted only once. The leading ten clones occupy about 20% of the sample. The specimen sequenced was blood. The source is a woman aged 60-75 years in good health.

This clonotype was picked up a small number of times. The rearrangement uses TRBV5-1 and TRBJ2-7; D uncertain. This CDR3 comprises 13 residues. V dropped 1 base and J dropped 1 base, with 6 bases sitting between them. Germline loops: CDR1 SGHRS, CDR2 YFSETQ. The chain's CDR3 is CASSLMVSYEQYF. CDR3 sequence (DNA): TGCGCCAGCAGCTTGATGGTTTCCTACGAGCAGTACTTC.

J is TRBJ2-1 and V is TRBV5-1; possibly TRBD1 or TRBD2 for D (6 bases each). The germline CDR1 and CDR2 sequences are SGHRS and YFSETQ. This CDR3 region has 14 residues. The V and J ends lost 6 bases and 7 bases respectively, with 17 bases between them. The CDR3 loop is CASNRGGTTNEQFF. The DNA for the CDR3 is TGCGCCAGCAACCGTGGCGGGACAACGAATGAGCAGTTCTTC.

This clonotype was detected only a few times. CDR3 sequence (DNA): TGCGCCAGCAGCTCCAGGGCCGAAGAGCAGTACTTC. Its translation is CASSSRAEEQYF. The chain joins TRBV4-1 to TRBJ2-4; D perhaps matches TRBD1 (5 bases). The V end lost 5 bases, the J end lost 13 bases, and 15 bases lay between the germline ends. There are 12 residues in the CDR3. CDR1 and CDR2 from the germline V gene are MGHRA and YSYEKL.

The chain couples TRBV7-9 to TRBJ2-7, with a possible D match to TRBD1 (6 bases). The J call may be wrong; the DNA end is better matched by TRBJ2-5. From germline, CDR1 is SEHNR and CDR2 FQNEAQ (reference sequence). The CDR3 spans 14 residues. The DNA for the CDR3 is TGTGCCAGCACCTCAGGGGCAATTCGAGAGACCCAGTACTTC. Its translation is CASTSGAIRETQYF.

The rearrangement links TRBV4-1 to TRBJ2-5, with D possibly matching TRBD2 (5 bases). Looked up from germline, CDR1 is MGHRA and CDR2 is YSYEKL. V lost 0 bases and J 11 bases, leaving 13 bases between the germline ends. This CDR3 has 13 residues. CDR3 loop: CASSQEPLWEQYF. In DNA, the CDR3 is TGCGCCAGCAGCCAAGAACCATTGTGGGAGCAGTACTTC.

The rearrangement uses TRBV5-1 and TRBJ2-1; D gene unclear. V shed 3 bases and J shed 5 bases, with 12 bases lying between them. From germline, CDR1 is SGHRS and CDR2 YFSETQ. The CDR3 sequence is 14 residues long. CDR3 sequence: CASSWTVDDNEQFF. CDR3 DNA sequence: TGCGCCAGCAGCTGGACGGTAGACGACAATGAGCAGTTCTTC.

This rearrangement joins TRBV7-8 to TRBJ2-5, with 7 bases matching TRBD1. With the DNA end fitting TRBJ2-7 better, the J assignment may be wrong. There are 13 residues in the CDR3. Germline loops: CDR1 SGHVS, CDR2 FQNEAQ. The CDR3 sequence is CASSLDRAPEQYF. CDR3 coding DNA: TGTGCCAGCAGCCTAGACAGGGCCCCCGAGCAGTACTTC.

V and J are TRBV28 and TRBJ2-7; maybe TRBD2 (6 bases). The germline CDR1 and CDR2 sequences are MDHEN and SYDVKM. CDR3 length: 12 residues. With 6 bases removed from V and 2 bases from J, the gap between germline ends came to 8 bases. The CDR3 coding sequence is TGTGCCAGCAGGCGGGACCCCTACGAGCAGTACTTC. This sequence encodes CASRRDPYEQYF.

The rearrangement joins TRBV6-8 to TRBJ2-7, with 12 bases aligning to TRBD2. The CDR3 has 17 amino acids. From germline, CDR1 is MNHGY and CDR2 SAAAGT. The trim removed 4 bases at V and 5 bases at J, leaving 12 bases unmatched. CDR3 sequence: CASSWSPRLAGVDEQYF. The DNA of the CDR3 is TGTGCCAGCAGTTGGAGCCCTCGACTAGCGGGAGTTGACGAGCAGTACTTC.

This clonotype was picked up a small number of times. The chain is built from TRBV29-1 and TRBJ2-7; the D is unclear. Germline loops: CDR1 SQVTM, CDR2 ANQGSEA. This CDR3 region has 12 residues. V was clipped by 5 bases and J by 2 bases, with 10 bases between them. The CDR3 here is CSVSLVAYEQYF. The CDR3 bases are TGCAGCGTTAGTCTAGTGGCCTACGAGCAGTACTTC.

There are a few counts of this clonotype. The CDR3: CASSNWDREEQYF. Here the CDR3 DNA reads TGTGCCAGCAGTAACTGGGACAGAGAAGAGCAGTACTTC. The chain has TRBV25-1 and TRBJ2-5; 7 nucleotides agree with TRBD1. Germline assignment: CDR1 MGHDK and CDR2 SYGVNS. With 5 bases clipped from V and 11 bases from J, the junction kept 11 bases outside the gene matches. The CDR3 is made up of 13 amino acids.

The rearrangement links TRBV20-1 to TRBJ2-1; 10 positions agree with TRBD2. CDR1 is DFQATT and CDR2 is SNEGSKA in the germline V gene (reference sequence). The CDR3 consists of 17 residues. V lost 3 bases and J lost 8; bases outside the gene matches: 16. In DNA form, the CDR3 reads TGCAGTGCTAGTGGGTTGGTAGCGGGAGGTCTTCGCGATGAGCAGTTCTTC. Its protein product is CSASGLVAGGLRDEQFF.

The chain employs TRBV7-2 and TRBJ2-7, with D tentatively TRBD2 (6 bases). The CDR3 consists of 13 residues. The germline CDR1 and CDR2 sequences are SGHTA and FQGNSA. V was clipped by 3 bases and J by 7 bases, with 13 bases between them. This CDR3 reads CASSFYREFEQYF. The DNA for the CDR3 is TGTGCCAGCAGCTTTTACCGGGAGTTTGAGCAGTACTTC. Full variable domain (missing parts from reference TRBV7-2 and TRBJ2-7): GAGVSQSPSNKVTEKGKDVELRCDPISGHTALYWYRQSLGQGLEFLIYFQGNSAPDKSGLPSDRFSAERTGGSVSTLTIQRTQQEDSAVYLCASSFYREFEQYFGPGTRLTVT.

V usage is TRBV28 and J usage is TRBJ2-5; D gene unclear. The CDR3 is 12 amino acids. Germline loops: CDR1 MDHEN, CDR2 SYDVKM. Here the CDR3 DNA reads TGTGCGGGCGCGGATTCACAAGAGACCCAGTACTTC. Protein sequence: CAGADSQETQYF.

This chain uses TRBV21-1 with TRBJ2-4; the table calls TRBD2, which could not be checked here. TRBV21-1 is a documented pseudogene. This CDR3 spans 15 amino acids. The CDR3 nucleotides read TGTGCCAGCAGCAAAAAGGGGAGGTGGCGATGGGAGCAGTACTTC. Translation gives CASSKKGRWRWEQYF.